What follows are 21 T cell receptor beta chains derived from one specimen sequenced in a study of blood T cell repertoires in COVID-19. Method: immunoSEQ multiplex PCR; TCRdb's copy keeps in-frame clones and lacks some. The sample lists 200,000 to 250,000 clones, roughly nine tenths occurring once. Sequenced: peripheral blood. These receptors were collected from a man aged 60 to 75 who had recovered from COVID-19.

The DNA of the CDR3 is TGTGCCAGCAGCGCACAGCCGGAGAACACTGAAGCTTTCTTT. The encoded protein is CASSAQPENTEAFF. The chain joins TRBV9 to TRBJ1-1; no definite D call. Looked up from germline, CDR1 is SGDLS and CDR2 is YYNGEE. V lost 3 bases to trimming and J lost 1 base, with 10 bases between them. The CDR3 extends over 14 amino acids.

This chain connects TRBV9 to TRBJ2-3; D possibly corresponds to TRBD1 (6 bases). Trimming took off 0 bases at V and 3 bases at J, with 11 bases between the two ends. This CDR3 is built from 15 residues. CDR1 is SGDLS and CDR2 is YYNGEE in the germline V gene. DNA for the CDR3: TGTGCCAGCAGCGTAGTTACCCAGGGGACAGATACGCAGTATTTT. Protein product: CASSVVTQGTDTQYF.

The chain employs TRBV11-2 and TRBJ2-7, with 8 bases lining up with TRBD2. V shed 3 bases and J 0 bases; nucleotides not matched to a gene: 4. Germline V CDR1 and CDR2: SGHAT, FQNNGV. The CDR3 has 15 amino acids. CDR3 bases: TGTGCCAGCAGCTTCTCTAGCGGGTTCTCCTACGAGCAGTACTTC. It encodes CASSFSSGFSYEQYF. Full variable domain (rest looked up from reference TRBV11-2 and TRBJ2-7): EAGVAQSPRYKIIEKRQSVAFWCNPISGHATLYWYQQILGQGPKLLIQFQNNGVVDDSQLPKDRFSAERLKGVDSTLKIQPAKLEDSAVYLCASSFSSGFSYEQYFGPGTRLTVT.

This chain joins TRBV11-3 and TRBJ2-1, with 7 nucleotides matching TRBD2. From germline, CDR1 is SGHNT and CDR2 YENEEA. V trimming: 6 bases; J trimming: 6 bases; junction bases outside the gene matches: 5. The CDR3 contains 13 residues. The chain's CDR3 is CASSPTSPNEQFF. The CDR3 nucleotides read TGTGCCAGCAGTCCGACTAGCCCCAATGAGCAGTTCTTC.

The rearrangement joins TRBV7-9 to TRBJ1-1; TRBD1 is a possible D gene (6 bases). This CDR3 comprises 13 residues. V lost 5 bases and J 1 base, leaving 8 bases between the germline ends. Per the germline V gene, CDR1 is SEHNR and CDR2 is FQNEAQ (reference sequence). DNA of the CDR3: TGTGCCAGCAGCCAGACAGGGAACACTGAAGCTTTCTTT. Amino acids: CASSQTGNTEAFF.

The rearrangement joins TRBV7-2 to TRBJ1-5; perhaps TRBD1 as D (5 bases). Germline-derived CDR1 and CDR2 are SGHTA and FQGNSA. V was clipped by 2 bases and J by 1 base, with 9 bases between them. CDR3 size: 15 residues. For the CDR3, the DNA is TGTGCCAGCAGCTTACAGGGAACGAGCAATCAGCCCCAGCATTTT. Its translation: CASSLQGTSNQPQHF.

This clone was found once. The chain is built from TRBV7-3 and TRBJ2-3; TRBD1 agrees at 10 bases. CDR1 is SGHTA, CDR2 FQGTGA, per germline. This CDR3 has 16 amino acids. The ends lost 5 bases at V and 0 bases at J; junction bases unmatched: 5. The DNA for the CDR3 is TGTGCCAGCAGCGCCGACAGGGGGCTAAGCACAGATACGCAGTATTTT. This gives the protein CASSADRGLSTDTQYF.

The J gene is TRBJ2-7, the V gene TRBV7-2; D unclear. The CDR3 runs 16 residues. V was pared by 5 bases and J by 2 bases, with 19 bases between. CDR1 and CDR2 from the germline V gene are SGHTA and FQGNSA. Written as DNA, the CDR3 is TGTGCCAGCAGCAAACGGCCGGTGCAGGCGACCTACGAGCAGTACTTC. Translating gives CASSKRPVQATYEQYF.

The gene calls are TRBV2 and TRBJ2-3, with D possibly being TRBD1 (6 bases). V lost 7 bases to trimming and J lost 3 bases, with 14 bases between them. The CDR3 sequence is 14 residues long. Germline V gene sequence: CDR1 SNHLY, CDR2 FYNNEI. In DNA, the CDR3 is TGTGCCAGCAACGGCAGGGGTCGGACAGATACGCAGTATTTT. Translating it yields CASNGRGRTDTQYF.

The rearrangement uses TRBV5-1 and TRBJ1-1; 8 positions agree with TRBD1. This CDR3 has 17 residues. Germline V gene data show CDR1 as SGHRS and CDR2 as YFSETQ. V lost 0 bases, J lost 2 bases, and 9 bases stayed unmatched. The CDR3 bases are TGCGCCAGCAGCTTGGACTTTTCCGGGACAGGAAACACTGAAGCTTTCTTT. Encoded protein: CASSLDFSGTGNTEAFF. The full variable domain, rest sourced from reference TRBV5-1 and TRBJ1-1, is KAGVTQTPRYLIKTRGQQVTLSCSPISGHRSVSWYQQTPGQGLQFLFEYFSETQRNKGNFPGRFSGRQFSNSRSEMNVSTLELGDSALYLCASSLDFSGTGNTEAFFGQGTRLTVV.

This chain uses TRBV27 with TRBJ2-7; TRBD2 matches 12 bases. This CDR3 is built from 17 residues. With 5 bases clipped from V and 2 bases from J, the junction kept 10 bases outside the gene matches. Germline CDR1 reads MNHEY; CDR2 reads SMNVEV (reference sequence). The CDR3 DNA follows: TGTGCCAGCAGTACCCGCCTGACTAGCGGGAGCCCCTACGAGCAGTACTTC. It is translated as CASSTRLTSGSPYEQYF.

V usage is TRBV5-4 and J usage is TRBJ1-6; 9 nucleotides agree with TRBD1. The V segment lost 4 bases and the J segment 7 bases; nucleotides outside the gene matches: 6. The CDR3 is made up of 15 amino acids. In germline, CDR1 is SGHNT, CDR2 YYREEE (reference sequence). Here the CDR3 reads CASSPGQGENSPLHF. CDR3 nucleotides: TGTGCCAGCAGCCCGGGACAGGGTGAAAATTCACCCCTCCACTTT. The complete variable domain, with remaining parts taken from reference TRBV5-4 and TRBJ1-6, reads ETGVTQSPTHLIKTRGQQVTLRCSSQSGHNTVSWYQQALGQGPQFIFQYYREEENGRGNFPPRFSGLQFPNYSSELNVNALELDDSALYLCASSPGQGENSPLHFGNGTRLTVT.

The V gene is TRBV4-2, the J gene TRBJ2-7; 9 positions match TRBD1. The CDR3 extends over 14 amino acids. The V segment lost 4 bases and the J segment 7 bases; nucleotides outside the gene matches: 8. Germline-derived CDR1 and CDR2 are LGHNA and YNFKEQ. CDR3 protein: CASSPRDRDGEQYF. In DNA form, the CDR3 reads TGTGCCAGCAGCCCTAGGGACAGGGATGGTGAGCAGTACTTC.

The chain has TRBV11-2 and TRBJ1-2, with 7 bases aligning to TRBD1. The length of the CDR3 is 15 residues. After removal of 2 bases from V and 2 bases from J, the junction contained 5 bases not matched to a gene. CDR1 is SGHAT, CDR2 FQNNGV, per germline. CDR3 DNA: TGTGCCAGCAGCTTATACAGGGGATCCAACTATGGCTACACCTTC. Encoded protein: CASSLYRGSNYGYTF.

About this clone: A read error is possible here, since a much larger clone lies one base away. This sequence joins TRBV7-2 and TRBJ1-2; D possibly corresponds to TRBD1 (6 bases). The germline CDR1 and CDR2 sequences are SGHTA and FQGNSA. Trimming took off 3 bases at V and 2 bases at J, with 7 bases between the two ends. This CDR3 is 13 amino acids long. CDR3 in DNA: TGTGCCAGCAGCTTTACAGGGAACTATGGCTACACCTTC. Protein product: CASSFTGNYGYTF.

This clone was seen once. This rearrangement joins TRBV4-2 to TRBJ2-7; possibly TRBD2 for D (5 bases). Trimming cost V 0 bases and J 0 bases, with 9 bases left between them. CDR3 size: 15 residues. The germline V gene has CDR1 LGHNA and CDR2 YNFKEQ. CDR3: CASSQDRGSSYEQYF. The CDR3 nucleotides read TGTGCCAGCAGCCAAGATCGGGGAAGCTCCTACGAGCAGTACTTC.

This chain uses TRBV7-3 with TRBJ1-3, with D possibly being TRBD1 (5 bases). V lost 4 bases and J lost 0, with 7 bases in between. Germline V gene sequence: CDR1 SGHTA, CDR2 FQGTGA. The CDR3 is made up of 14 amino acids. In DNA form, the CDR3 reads TGTGCCAGCAGCTCAGGGATCTCTGGAAACACCATATATTTT. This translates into CASSSGISGNTIYF. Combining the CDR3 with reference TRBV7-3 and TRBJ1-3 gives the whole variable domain GAGVSQTPSNKVTEKGKYVELRCDPISGHTALYWYRQSLGQGPEFLIYFQGTGAADDSGLPNDRFFAVRPEGSVSTLKIQRTERGDSAVYLCASSSGISGNTIYFGEGSWLTVV.

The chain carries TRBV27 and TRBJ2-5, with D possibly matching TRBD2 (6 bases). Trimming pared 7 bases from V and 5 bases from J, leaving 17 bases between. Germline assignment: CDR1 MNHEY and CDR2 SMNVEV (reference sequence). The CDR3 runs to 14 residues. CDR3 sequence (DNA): TGTGCCAGCACCCCGGAGGGGTACGACGAGACCCAGTACTTC. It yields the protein CASTPEGYDETQYF.

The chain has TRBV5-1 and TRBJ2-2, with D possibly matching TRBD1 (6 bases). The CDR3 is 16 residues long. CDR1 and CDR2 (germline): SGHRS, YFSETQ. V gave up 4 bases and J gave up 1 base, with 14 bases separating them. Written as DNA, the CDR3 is TGCGCCAGCAGCCGAGCGGACAGACAGAACACCGGGGAGCTGTTTTTT. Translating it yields CASSRADRQNTGELFF.

Here the CDR3 DNA reads TGTGCCACCAGTGATTTGGGGACTAGCGGCACAGATACGCAGTATTTT. Protein product: CATSDLGTSGTDTQYF. The chain employs TRBV24-1 and TRBJ2-3; 10 bases are shared with TRBD2. This CDR3 spans 16 amino acids. CDR1 KGHDR and CDR2 SFDVKD come from the germline V gene. V shed 0 bases and J 1 base; nucleotides not matched to a gene: 0.

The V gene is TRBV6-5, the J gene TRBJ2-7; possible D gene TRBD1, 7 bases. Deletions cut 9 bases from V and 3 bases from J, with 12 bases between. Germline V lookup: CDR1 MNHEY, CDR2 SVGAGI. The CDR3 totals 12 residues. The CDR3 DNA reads TGTGCCAGAGACAGGGAGGACTACGAGCAGTACTTC. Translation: CARDREDYEQYF.